What follows are 2 T cell receptor beta chains derived from one specimen sequenced in a study of CD8 T cells in Susac syndrome. RNA was extracted with the RNeasy kit, and a quantity of 0.5 to 1 ug was reverse transcribed using random hexamers. TCRdb reprocessed the immunoSEQ multiplex PCR reads via MiXCR and lists one record per CDR3 protein. The table includes around 230,000 distinct CDR3 sequences, 95% detected once. The sample consisted of CD4+ T cells from PBMCs. Every receptor here comes from a human donor with multiple sclerosis.

The chain recombines TRBV7-9 with TRBJ2-7; 8 positions match TRBD2. CDR3 size: 14 residues. V shed 4 bases, J shed 4 bases, and the junction held 6 bases outside the gene matches. Looked up from germline, CDR1 is SEHNR and CDR2 is FQNEAQ (reference sequence). The CDR3 region has the DNA TGTGCCAGCAGCTCGGAACTAGCGGCGTACGAGCAGTACTTC. As protein: CASSSELAAYEQYF.

The chain is built from TRBV29-1 and TRBJ2-3; D possibly uses TRBD1 or TRBD2 (7 bases each). Trimming cost V 7 bases and J 4 bases, with 15 bases left between them. The CDR3 extends over 13 amino acids. Germline V gives CDR1 SQVTM, CDR2 ANQGSEA. The CDR3 DNA follows: TGCAGCGCCGTCGCAGGGGGGGCAGATACGCAGTATTTT. Its translation: CSAVAGGADTQYF.